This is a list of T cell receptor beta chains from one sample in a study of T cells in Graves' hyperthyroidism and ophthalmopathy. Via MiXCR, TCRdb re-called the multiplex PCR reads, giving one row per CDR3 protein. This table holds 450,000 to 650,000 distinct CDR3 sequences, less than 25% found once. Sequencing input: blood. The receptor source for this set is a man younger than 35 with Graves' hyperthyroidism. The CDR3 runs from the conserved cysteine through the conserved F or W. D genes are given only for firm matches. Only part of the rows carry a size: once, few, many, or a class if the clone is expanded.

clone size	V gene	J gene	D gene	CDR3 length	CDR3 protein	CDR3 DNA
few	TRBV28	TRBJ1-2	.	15	CASSTVLGNSYGYTF	TGTGCCAGCAGTACGGTTTTGGGGAACTCCTATGGCTACACCTTC
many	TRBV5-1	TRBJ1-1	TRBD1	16	CASSKGQGKIYTEAFF	TGCGCCAGCAGCAAGGGACAGGGTAAGATTTACACTGAAGCTTTCTTT
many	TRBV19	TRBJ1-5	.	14	CASSYAGGGQPQHF	TGTGCCAGTAGTTATGCGGGGGGTGGACAGCCCCAGCATTTT
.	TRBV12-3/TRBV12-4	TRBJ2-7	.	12	CASSSQQHEQYF	TGTGCCAGCAGTTCACAACAACACGAGCAGTACTTC
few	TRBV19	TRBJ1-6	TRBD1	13	CACKDRGYSPLHF	TGTGCCTGCAAGGACAGGGGGTATTCACCCCTCCACTTT
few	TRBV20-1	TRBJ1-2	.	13	CSATRTDQNGYTF	TGCAGTGCTACTAGGACAGATCAAAATGGCTACACCTTC
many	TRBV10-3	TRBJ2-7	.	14	CAISGLTSSYEQYF	TGTGCCATCAGTGGCCTGACAAGCTCCTACGAGCAGTACTTC
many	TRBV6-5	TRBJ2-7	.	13	CATAPNSAIQQYF	TGTGCCACCGCACCGAACAGCGCCATTCAGCAGTACTTC
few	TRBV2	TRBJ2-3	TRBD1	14	CASSGTGGIGTQYF	TGTGCCAGCAGCGGGACAGGCGGGATTGGTACGCAGTATTTT
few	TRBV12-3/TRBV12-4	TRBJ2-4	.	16	CASSLVQFLAKNIQYF	TGTGCCAGCAGTTTGGTTCAGTTTCTAGCCAAAAACATTCAGTACTTC
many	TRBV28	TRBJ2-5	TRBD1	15	CASSSGQGETGTQYF	TGTGCCAGCAGCTCGGGACAGGGGGAGACGGGGACCCAGTACTTC
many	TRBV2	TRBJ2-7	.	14	CASSVGIYTYEQYF	TGTGCCAGCAGTGTCGGGATTTACACCTACGAGCAGTACTTC
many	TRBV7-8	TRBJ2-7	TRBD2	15	CASSPRLARWHEQYF	TGTGCCAGCAGCCCTCGACTAGCGCGGTGGCACGAGCAGTACTTC
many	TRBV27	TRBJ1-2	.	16	CASTLAGGSNFYGYTF	TGTGCCAGCACACTCGCGGGGGGGAGTAATTTCTATGGCTACACCTTC
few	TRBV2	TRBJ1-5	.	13	CASSARRNQPQHF	TGTGCCAGCAGTGCCCGTAGAAATCAGCCCCAGCATTTT
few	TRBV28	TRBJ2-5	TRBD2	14	CASRTGGFLETQYF	TGTGCCAGCAGGACGGGAGGTTTCCTAGAGACCCAGTACTTC
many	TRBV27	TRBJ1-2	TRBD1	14	CASSFSRGAYGYTF	TGTGCCAGCAGTTTCTCCAGGGGGGCCTATGGCTACACCTTC
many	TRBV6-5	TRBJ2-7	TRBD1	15	CASSYTDRGPYEQYF	TGTGCCAGCAGTTACACGGACAGGGGTCCCTACGAGCAGTACTTC